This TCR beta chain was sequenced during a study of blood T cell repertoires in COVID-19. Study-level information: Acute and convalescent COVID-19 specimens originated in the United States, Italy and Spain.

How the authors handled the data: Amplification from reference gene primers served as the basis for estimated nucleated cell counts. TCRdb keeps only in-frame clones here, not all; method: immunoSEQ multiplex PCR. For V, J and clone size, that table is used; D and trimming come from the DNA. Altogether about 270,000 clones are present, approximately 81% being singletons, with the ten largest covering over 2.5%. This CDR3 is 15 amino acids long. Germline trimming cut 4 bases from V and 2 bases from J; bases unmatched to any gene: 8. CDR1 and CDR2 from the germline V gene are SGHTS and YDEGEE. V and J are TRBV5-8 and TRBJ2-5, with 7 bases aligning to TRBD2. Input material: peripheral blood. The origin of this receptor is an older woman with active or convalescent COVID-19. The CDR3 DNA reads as TGTGCCAGCAGCGGGCTAACGGGGGGACAAGAGACCCAGTACTTC. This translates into CASSGLTGGQETQYF.